This T cell receptor (beta chain) was identified in a study of cytomegalovirus exposure and HLA in healthy donors. Findings and caveats of the study: Only CMV serostatus was available as immune exposure information.

About this clone itself: Its target is not known.

13 Jbeta primers and 60 Vbeta primers were used for the PCR. The table came from immunoSEQ multiplex PCR; TCRdb's copy has only in-frame clones and leaves some out. The sample includes approximately 160,000 clones, more than 70% seen only once; the top ten take 1.5%. The CDR3 spans 14 residues. Germline V gene data show CDR1 as MGHDK and CDR2 as SYGVNS. The V end was cut by 3 bases, the J end by 2 bases, with 8 bases between. This chain uses TRBV25-1 with TRBJ1-5; the D gene is possibly TRBD1 (5 bases). This clonotype originated in a male donor in good health and CMV-seronegative. Specimen: PBMCs. The CDR3 sequence: CASSDRVGNQPQHF. The CDR3 bases are TGTGCCAGCAGTGACAGGGTTGGCAATCAGCCCCAGCATTTT.